A selection of T cell receptor beta chains follows, all from one sample in a study of OX40 agonist ivuxolimab in advanced cancers. Profiling relied on immunoSEQ multiplex PCR, and the TCRdb table lists in-frame clones only, not all of them. The data show around 72,000 clones, with approximately 90% seen just once and roughly 8% held by the top ten. Specimen: CD4+ or CD8+ T cells sorted from blood, collected in a trial of the OX40 agonist ivuxolimab. All receptors come from an adult with an advanced solid tumor such as melanoma, head and neck, liver or kidney cancer. Each CDR3 is given without its conserved first and last residue. Each record gives: V gene, J gene, D gene, CDR3 protein. A D gene is named only where the DNA matches it firmly.

>TRBV7-9|TRBJ2-7|.
ASSLGQSSYEQY
>TRBV11-2|TRBJ1-1|.
ASSLGIVVNTEAF
>TRBV11-1|TRBJ2-1|.
ASSAILGTSGEQF
>TRBV7-9|TRBJ1-4|.
ASSLSGGVSEKLF
>TRBV30|TRBJ1-6|.
AWTYSRGVNSPLH
>TRBV5-1|TRBJ2-1|TRBD2
ASKGLAGQWEQF
>TRBV28|TRBJ2-1|TRBD2
ASSRASGGALEQF
>TRBV16|TRBJ1-3|.
ASSQSYSSGNTIY
>TRBV4-3|TRBJ2-1|.
ASSQGRVGSTYNEQF
>TRBV7-2|TRBJ2-3|.
ASSRGSRGDTQY
>TRBV2|TRBJ1-2|.
ASRPPEGGNYGYT
>TRBV7-2|TRBJ1-4|TRBD1
ASSAPGQGSEKLF
>TRBV7-2|TRBJ2-2|.
ASTLFTGELF
>TRBV6-1|TRBJ2-7|TRBD2
ASKPSGGREQY
>TRBV5-5|TRBJ2-7|.
ASSLSSVEHEQY
>TRBV18|TRBJ1-5|TRBD1
ASSPGQSSNQPQH
>TRBV6-6|TRBJ2-1|.
ASKDYTVQTYNEQF
>TRBV7-2|TRBJ2-5|.
ASSLGSGPGETQY
>TRBV10-3|TRBJ2-3|.
AISRGHPTTDTQY
>TRBV7-2|TRBJ1-6|.
ASSRQGTLH
>TRBV20-1|TRBJ1-1|.
SASKNTEAF
>TRBV7-2|TRBJ1-2|.
ASSLVARGGSYT
>TRBV6-1|TRBJ2-7|TRBD1
ASSLTGYEQY
>TRBV15|TRBJ2-7|.
ATRGGALLEQY
>TRBV5-1|TRBJ2-5|TRBD2
ASSLGGLAGQETQY
>TRBV6-1|TRBJ1-5|TRBD1
ASSEIMRGRNQPQH
>TRBV6-5|TRBJ1-2|.
ASSLSHQSGYT
>TRBV10-3|TRBJ1-1|TRBD1
AISEGFQGADTEAF
>TRBV5-8|TRBJ1-2|TRBD1
ASSLLTGGGYT
>TRBV5-6|TRBJ2-2|TRBD1
ASSLTGNGELF
>TRBV5-1|TRBJ2-1|TRBD1
ASSSQGNSYNEQF
>TRBV6-6|TRBJ1-5|.
ASSYSAQPQH
>TRBV6-1|TRBJ1-1|TRBD1
ASSENRGTALSTEAF
>TRBV19|TRBJ2-5|TRBD1
ASSRGQLQETQY
>TRBV29-1|TRBJ2-1|.
SVSPIGDNEQF
>TRBV7-2|TRBJ2-7|.
ASSRHDTAYEQY
>TRBV5-8|TRBJ1-1|.
ASSLMGTNTEAF
>TRBV7-9|TRBJ1-2|.
ASSPSRTSVNGYT
>TRBV20-1|TRBJ1-2|.
SATDYGYT
>TRBV11-2|TRBJ1-4|.
ASSSWESGEKLF
>TRBV19|TRBJ1-5|.
ASSMTANQPQH
>TRBV2|TRBJ2-7|TRBD2
ASQAGSVEQY
>TRBV15|TRBJ1-3|.
ATSRDSGTDSGNTIY
>TRBV10-3|TRBJ1-1|.
AISAEAEAF
>TRBV28|TRBJ1-4|.
ASSLQRLNEKLF
>TRBV7-2|TRBJ1-3|.
ASSPPYGRNTIY